The next 32 T cell receptor beta chains were all read from a single sample in a study of beta chain features in type 1 diabetes. Expressed TCRB transcripts were sequenced because the isolated RNA had all been reverse transcribed beforehand. Repertoires were generated with immunoSEQ multiplex PCR, while TCRdb's copy carries only in-frame clones and drops some. The sample yields more than 140,000 clones, roughly 9.3% seen once. Material: central memory CD4+ T cells from blood. The receptors derive from a woman in her forties in good health.

The chain recombines TRBV21-1 with TRBJ2-5; the table calls TRBD2, which could not be checked here. TRBV21-1 is a known pseudogene. This CDR3 region has 9 residues. For the CDR3, the DNA is TGTGCCAGCAACGCTGACTCGTACTTC. Its protein product is CASNADSYF.

The chain joins TRBV7-8 to TRBJ2-7; TRBD1 aligns across 8 bases. Per germline, CDR1 SGHVS and CDR2 FQNEAQ. This CDR3 has 15 amino acids. Unmatched junction bases numbered 10, after V lost 5 bases and J lost 4 bases. In nucleotides, the CDR3 is TGTGCCAGCAGCCTAATGGGACAGGAAGTTTACGAGCAGTACTTC. Protein: CASSLMGQEVYEQYF.

The rearrangement uses TRBV29-1 and TRBJ2-3; 11 bases map to TRBD2. CDR1 and CDR2 from the germline V gene are SQVTM and ANQGSEA. CDR3 size: 16 residues. Germline trimming cut 7 bases from V and 2 bases from J; bases unmatched to any gene: 11. The CDR3 DNA reads as TGCAGCGCTCTAGCGGGGGGATCCTTCTACACAGATACGCAGTATTTT. It translates to CSALAGGSFYTDTQYF.

This chain uses TRBV6-1 with TRBJ2-5; 8 bases are shared with TRBD2. V gave up 5 bases and J gave up 4 bases; unmatched junction bases: 0. Germline V gives CDR1 MNHNS, CDR2 SASEGT. The CDR3 length is 12 residues. CDR3 nucleotides: TGTGCCAGCAGTCGGGGGGGAGAGACCCAGTACTTC. It specifies CASSRGGETQYF.

The chain couples TRBV10-3 to TRBJ1-2; D remains unclear. The CDR3 contains 12 residues. The germline V gene has CDR1 ENHRY and CDR2 SYGVKD. V was clipped by 5 bases and J by 0 bases, with 4 bases between them. CDR3 sequence: CAISTTNYGYTF. CDR3 coding DNA: TGTGCCATCAGTACAACTAACTATGGCTACACCTTC.

The V and J genes are TRBV7-8 and TRBJ2-2; TRBD2 aligns across 13 bases. Per germline, CDR1 SGHVS and CDR2 FQNEAQ. The CDR3 consists of 13 residues. The J segment lost 16 bases and the V segment lost 5 bases, leaving 7 bases of the junction unmatched. The CDR3 DNA reads TGTGCCAGCAGCACCGGGACTAGCGGGGACTGGTTTTTT. Its translation is CASSTGTSGDWFF.

This chain connects TRBV19 to TRBJ2-3; D gene ambiguous. The CDR3 has 13 amino acids. With 3 bases removed from V and 6 bases from J, the gap between germline ends came to 10 bases. CDR1 is LNHDA and CDR2 is SQIVND in the germline V gene (reference sequence). CDR3 nucleotide sequence: TGTGCCAGTAGTATGCGGCTAGTGGATACGCAGTATTTT. This sequence encodes CASSMRLVDTQYF.

The chain uses TRBV2 and TRBJ1-2; TRBD1 aligns across 7 bases. CDR1 is SNHLY and CDR2 is FYNNEI in the germline V gene. CDR3 length: 13 amino acids. Germline trimming cut 6 bases from V and 3 bases from J; bases unmatched to any gene: 4. The DNA of the CDR3 is TGTGCCAGCAGCACCGGGACAGACTATGGCTACACCTTC. Its protein product is CASSTGTDYGYTF.

The table lists this clone with a few counts. This sequence joins TRBV11-2 and TRBJ2-5; 7 bases match TRBD2. The CDR3 sequence is 14 residues long. Per germline, CDR1 SGHAT and CDR2 FQNNGV. V trimming: 4 bases; J trimming: 5 bases; junction bases outside the gene matches: 7. This chain's CDR3 is CASSSSKGGETQYF. The CDR3 DNA reads TGTGCCAGCAGCTCTTCGAAGGGAGGGGAGACCCAGTACTTC.

The rearrangement joins TRBV6-1 to TRBJ1-2; the match to TRBD1 covers 8 bases. The CDR3 runs 15 residues. Trimming at V came to 0 bases and at J to 8 bases, leaving 8 bases not matched to a gene. Germline V CDR1 and CDR2: MNHNS, SASEGT. This CDR3 reads CASSEAWTGMGGYTF. As DNA, the CDR3 is TGTGCCAGCAGTGAAGCCTGGACAGGGATGGGCGGCTACACCTTC.

The chain couples TRBV7-2 to TRBJ1-1, with no clear D. The germline CDR1 and CDR2 sequences are SGHTA and FQGNSA. This CDR3 region has 14 residues. V was shortened by 8 bases and J by 1 base, with 14 bases between the two germline ends. The DNA for the CDR3 is TGTGCCAGCGGGTCGAGGAAAACGAACACTGAAGCTTTCTTT. It specifies CASGSRKTNTEAFF.

This clone has at least ten counts. The chain carries TRBV5-1 and TRBJ2-5; perhaps TRBD2 as D (7 bases). Germline V lookup: CDR1 SGHRS, CDR2 YFSETQ. The CDR3 length is 14 residues. Trimming pared 7 bases from V and 4 bases from J, leaving 17 bases between. CDR3 sequence: CASHGGGGGETQYF. The CDR3 region has the DNA TGCGCCAGCCACGGCGGGGGCGGGGGAGAGACCCAGTACTTC. Full variable domain (rest looked up from reference TRBV5-1 and TRBJ2-5): KAGVTQTPRYLIKTRGQQVTLSCSPISGHRSVSWYQQTPGQGLQFLFEYFSETQRNKGNFPGRFSGRQFSNSRSEMNVSTLELGDSALYLCASHGGGGGETQYFGPGTRLLVL.

This chain connects TRBV29-1 to TRBJ1-4, with D perhaps TRBD1 (5 bases). The germline gives CDR1 SQVTM, CDR2 ANQGSEA. V was clipped by 6 bases and J by 3 bases, with 14 bases between them. This CDR3 region has 14 residues. Here the CDR3 reads CSVTRGGSNEKLFF. Here the CDR3 DNA reads TGCAGCGTGACCCGGGGGGGGTCTAATGAAAAACTGTTTTTT.

V usage is TRBV12-5 and J usage is TRBJ1-1, with 7 bases matching TRBD1. Germline V gene data show CDR1 as LGHNT and CDR2 as FRNRAP. The length of the CDR3 is 12 residues. The ends lost 7 bases at V and 8 bases at J; junction bases unmatched: 7. The CDR3 reads CASARDSGEAFF. The CDR3 DNA is TGTGCTAGTGCGAGGGACAGCGGGGAAGCTTTCTTT.

The chain employs TRBV5-1 and TRBJ1-2, with D possibly being TRBD1 (6 bases). Between the trimmed V and J ends, which lost 7 bases and 6 bases, there was a span of 22 bases. This CDR3 has 15 amino acids. CDR1 SGHRS and CDR2 YFSETQ come from the germline V gene. CDR3 coding DNA: TGCGCCAGCTCCTACATAGGGGGACCTGCGGATGGCTACACCTTC. Its translation: CASSYIGGPADGYTF.

This clone was observed a few times. V and J are TRBV5-1 and TRBJ2-1, with 7 bases fitting TRBD1. The ends lost 6 bases at V and 0 bases at J; junction bases unmatched: 9. The CDR3 has 16 amino acids. Germline V gives CDR1 SGHRS, CDR2 YFSETQ. The CDR3 loop reads CASNPQTGNSYNEQFF. CDR3 nucleotides: TGCGCCAGCAACCCCCAGACAGGGAACTCCTACAATGAGCAGTTCTTC.

This chain links TRBV14 with TRBJ2-2; a weak D match, TRBD2 (6 bases). The CDR3 covers 15 residues. CDR1 SGHDN and CDR2 FVKESK come from the germline V gene. The V end was cut by 1 base, the J end by 4 bases, with 10 bases between. In DNA form, the CDR3 reads TGTGCCAGCAGCCAAGGACTAGTCGTCACCGGGGAGCTGTTTTTT. Its protein product is CASSQGLVVTGELFF.

This clone showed up just a few times. This chain links TRBV19 with TRBJ2-7; 7 bases fit TRBD1. From germline, CDR1 is LNHDA and CDR2 SQIVND (reference sequence). The CDR3 runs to 14 residues. J gave up 0 bases and V 6 bases, and 5 bases lay outside the gene matches. The CDR3, as DNA: TGTGCCAGTAGGGCCACAGGGGACTCCTACGAGCAGTACTTC. Translated, it gives CASRATGDSYEQYF.

This clone was seen more than once but under ten times. The gene calls are TRBV4-2 and TRBJ2-1, with D maybe TRBD1 (6 bases). The CDR3 sequence is 15 residues long. With 0 bases removed from V and 0 bases from J, the gap between germline ends came to 6 bases. Per germline, CDR1 LGHNA and CDR2 YNFKEQ. In DNA, the CDR3 is TGTGCCAGCAGCCAAGAAGGGGGCTCCTACAATGAGCAGTTCTTC. The encoded protein is CASSQEGGSYNEQFF.

The sample holds a few counts of this clone. The rearrangement links TRBV2 to TRBJ1-6; D remains ambiguous. The length of the CDR3 is 12 residues. Germline-derived CDR1 and CDR2 are SNHLY and FYNNEI. Trimming left V 7 bases short and J 7 bases short, with 8 bases between. The CDR3 nucleotides read TGTGCCAGCAAAAGCCGCAATTCACCCCTCCACTTT. Translated, it gives CASKSRNSPLHF.

This clone was found a few times. The chain employs TRBV27 and TRBJ2-1; possible D gene TRBD2, 5 bases. The CDR3 has 16 amino acids. The germline V gene encodes CDR1 MNHEY and CDR2 SMNVEV (reference sequence). V shed 2 bases and J shed 0 bases, with 11 bases lying between them. The CDR3 sequence: CASSLQPGSSYNEQFF. The DNA of the CDR3 is TGTGCCAGCAGTTTACAGCCGGGAAGCTCCTACAATGAGCAGTTCTTC.

This clone was observed a handful of times. The chain carries TRBV9 and TRBJ1-3; D not certain. The ends were cut back, 3 bases at V and 2 bases at J, with 15 bases in the middle. This CDR3 is 16 amino acids long. Germline-derived CDR1 and CDR2 are SGDLS and YYNGEE. The CDR3 bases are TGTGCCAGCAGCGCGTTTGGAGCTACTACTGGAAACACCATATATTTT. Its translation: CASSAFGATTGNTIYF.

The chain joins TRBV11-3 to TRBJ2-2; possible D gene TRBD1, 6 bases. Trimming removed 5 bases from V and 2 bases from J, with 12 bases in between. From germline, CDR1 is SGHNT and CDR2 YENEEA. The CDR3 sequence is 15 residues long. The CDR3 loop is CASSAVQGNTGELFF. The CDR3 DNA reads TGTGCCAGCAGCGCCGTACAGGGAAACACCGGGGAGCTGTTTTTT.

This sequence joins TRBV4-1 and TRBJ2-1, with 11 bases aligning to TRBD2. The CDR3 runs to 17 residues. Germline-derived CDR1 and CDR2 are MGHRA and YSYEKL. The V gene end was trimmed by 4 bases and the J gene end by 7 bases; junction bases not matched to a gene: 12. The CDR3 bases are TGCGCCAGCAGCCTAAGCCCTAGCGGGGGGTCGTGGAATGAGCAGTTCTTC. Translated: CASSLSPSGGSWNEQFF.

This clone came up a few times. For the CDR3, the DNA is TGTGCCAGCAGTTTCACCTATTACACTGAAGCTTTCTTT. This sequence encodes CASSFTYYTEAFF. The chain has TRBV27 and TRBJ1-1; D is unresolved. V lost 3 bases and J lost 3, with 8 bases in between. The CDR3 spans 13 residues. CDR1 and CDR2 from the germline V gene are MNHEY and SMNVEV (reference sequence).

The table lists this clone with a few counts. The V and J genes are TRBV7-6 and TRBJ1-1; 8 bases line up with TRBD1. Germline V lookup: CDR1 SGHVS, CDR2 FNYEAQ. The CDR3 has 14 residues. Losses at the gene ends were 3 bases for V and 3 bases for J; bases not matched to a gene: 3. The CDR3 DNA reads TGTGCCAGCAGCTTGACGACAGGGGACACTGAAGCTTTCTTT. This translates into CASSLTTGDTEAFF. The full variable domain, completed using reference TRBV7-6 and TRBJ1-1, is GAGVSQSPRYKVTKRGQDVALRCDPISGHVSLYWYRQALGQGPEFLTYFNYEAQQDKSGLPNDRFSAERPEGSISTLTIQRTEQRDSAMYRCASSLTTGDTEAFFGQGTRLTVV.

The V call is TRBV7-2, the J call TRBJ2-1; tentative D call: TRBD2 (6 bases). The CDR3 extends over 13 amino acids. Trimming cost V 1 base and J 14 bases, with 15 bases left between them. Germline V gives CDR1 SGHTA, CDR2 FQGNSA. The CDR3 protein is CASSLDRRGKEFF. The DNA for the CDR3 is TGTGCCAGCAGCTTAGATAGGCGGGGCAAGGAGTTCTTC.

This clone came up a few times. The chain joins TRBV11-2 to TRBJ2-2; D may be TRBD1 (7 bases). The CDR3 length is 15 residues. The ends were cut back, 5 bases at V and 0 bases at J, with 10 bases in the middle. Per the germline V gene, CDR1 is SGHAT and CDR2 is FQNNGV. The DNA of the CDR3 is TGTGCCAGCAGCGCGGGACAGTCGAACACCGGGGAGCTGTTTTTT. Translation gives CASSAGQSNTGELFF.

This clone has just a few counts. The V call is TRBV5-7, the J call TRBJ2-2; the match to TRBD2 covers 10 bases. TRBV5-7 is identified as an open reading frame with a role that is uncertain. This CDR3 spans 15 amino acids. Trimming at V came to 5 bases and at J to 3 bases, leaving 4 bases not matched to a gene. CDR3: CASRSGTSDTGELFF. The CDR3, as DNA: TGTGCCAGCAGGTCTGGGACTAGCGACACCGGGGAGCTGTTTTTT.

V usage is TRBV10-3 and J usage is TRBJ1-1; a weak D match, TRBD1 (5 bases). The length of the CDR3 is 13 residues. Germline CDR1 reads ENHRY; CDR2 reads SYGVKD. Deletions cut 4 bases from V and 0 bases from J, with 6 bases between. The CDR3 nucleotides are TGTGCCATCAGTGGACAGTTGAACACTGAAGCTTTCTTT. It is translated as CAISGQLNTEAFF.

The rearrangement uses TRBV9 and TRBJ1-2, with D perhaps TRBD1 (6 bases). This CDR3 comprises 15 residues. Per germline, CDR1 SGDLS and CDR2 YYNGEE. Between the trimmed V and J ends, which lost 3 bases and 6 bases, there was a span of 18 bases. The CDR3 here is CASSGREGGHDGYTF. CDR3 DNA sequence: TGTGCCAGCAGCGGCAGGGAGGGGGGGCATGATGGCTACACCTTC.

This clone was seen a few times. This chain connects TRBV11-2 to TRBJ2-5; D perhaps matches TRBD2 (7 bases). With 6 bases removed from V and 4 bases from J, the gap between germline ends came to 15 bases. Germline loops: CDR1 SGHAT, CDR2 FQNNGV. The CDR3 spans 14 residues. This chain's CDR3 is CASSRRRGAETQYF. The CDR3 DNA follows: TGTGCCAGCAGTCGCCGCCGGGGGGCAGAGACCCAGTACTTC.